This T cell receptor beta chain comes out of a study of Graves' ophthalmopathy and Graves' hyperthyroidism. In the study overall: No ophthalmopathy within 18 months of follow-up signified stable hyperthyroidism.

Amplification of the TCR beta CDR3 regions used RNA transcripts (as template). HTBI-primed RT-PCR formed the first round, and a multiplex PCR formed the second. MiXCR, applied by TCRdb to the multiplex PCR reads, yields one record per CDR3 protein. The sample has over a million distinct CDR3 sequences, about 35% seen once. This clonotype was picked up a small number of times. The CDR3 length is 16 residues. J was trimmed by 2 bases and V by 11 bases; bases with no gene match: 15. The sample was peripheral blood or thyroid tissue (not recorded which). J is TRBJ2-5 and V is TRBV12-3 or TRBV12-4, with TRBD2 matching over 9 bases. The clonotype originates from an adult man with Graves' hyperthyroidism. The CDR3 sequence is CAYSPWLAGPQETQYF. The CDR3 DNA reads TGTGCCTACTCCCCGTGGCTAGCGGGGCCACAAGAGACCCAGTACTTC.